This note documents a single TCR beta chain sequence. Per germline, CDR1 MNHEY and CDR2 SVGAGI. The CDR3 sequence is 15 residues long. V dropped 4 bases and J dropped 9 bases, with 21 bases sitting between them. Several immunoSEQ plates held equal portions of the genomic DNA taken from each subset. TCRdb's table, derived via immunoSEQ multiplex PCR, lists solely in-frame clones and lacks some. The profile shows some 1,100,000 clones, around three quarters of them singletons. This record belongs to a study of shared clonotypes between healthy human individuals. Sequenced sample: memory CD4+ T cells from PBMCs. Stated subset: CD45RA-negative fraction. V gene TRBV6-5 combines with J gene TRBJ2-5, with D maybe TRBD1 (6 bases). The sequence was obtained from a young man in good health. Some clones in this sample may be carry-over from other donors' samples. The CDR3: CASSSHPQGTVAQYF. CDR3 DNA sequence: TGTGCCAGCAGTTCCCACCCACAGGGTACGGTTGCCCAGTACTTC.